This TCR beta chain emerged from a study of CD8 T cells in Susac syndrome. When the RNA was reverse transcribed, random hexamers were used with an input of about 0.45 to 1 ug. Amplification of TCR beta CDR3 across 54 Vbeta and 13 Jbeta was performed with immunoSEQ multiplex PCR. TCRdb redid the calling of the immunoSEQ multiplex PCR reads with MiXCR, one entry per CDR3 protein. This table holds 100,000 to 150,000 distinct CDR3 sequences, 90% to 95% found once. Peripheral blood CD8+ and CD4+ T cells were profiled by TCR beta sequencing. Purification of the CD8+ and CD4+ T cells relied on negative isolation, and TEMRA cells underwent FACS enrichment. Trimming cost V 5 bases and J 3 bases, with 16 bases left between them. This CDR3 has 15 residues. Germline CDR1 and CDR2: KGHSH and LQKENI.

V is TRBV18 and J is TRBJ1-1; D uncertain. Specimen: CD4+ T cells from PBMCs. This sequence originates from a human donor with multiple sclerosis. CDR3 bases: TGTGCCAGCTCATCGCGACGGAGTAGGGACACTGAAGCTTTCTTT. It specifies CASSSRRSRDTEAFF.